This entry is about one T cell receptor beta chain. Its cognate antigen is unknown. At one boundary the junction diverges from the germline segment, which might be a read error. These data originate in a study of cytomegalovirus exposure and HLA in healthy donors. Study-wide results and caveats: In vitro confirmation showed three CMV-associated chains to be CMV antigen specific. Cytomegalovirus association was listed for about 160 TCR beta chains.

Germline CDR1 SGHRS, CDR2 YFSETQ. The CDR3 has 15 amino acids. With 60 Vbeta and 13 Jbeta primers, the PCR was carried out. Assay used: immunoSEQ multiplex PCR; TCRdb lists only in-frame clones, some missing. The table lists tens of thousands of clones, 65% to 85% of them singletons. This clonotype originated in a man aged 65 to 79 in good health and CMV-seronegative. This chain joins TRBV5-1 and TRBJ2-3, with TRBD2 identical over 10 bases. Sequences were obtained from PBMCs. The CDR3 DNA reads TGCGCCGGCAGCCCGGGACTAGCGATCACAGATACGCAGTATTTT. Protein: CAGSPGLAITDTQYF.